The rows below give T cell receptor beta chains drawn from one sample of a study of cytomegalovirus exposure and HLA in healthy donors. TCRdb keeps only in-frame clones here, not all; method: immunoSEQ multiplex PCR. The repertoire includes under 250,000 clones, 85% of them detected once, and 1.3% sits in the top ten. Sequenced input: PBMCs. The receptor source for this set is a human donor in good health. Each CDR3 is given with its conserved first and last residue. The D gene is left open where the match is weak. Size is omitted from some rows. Given values are once, few, many or a class for expanded clones.

TRBD1	-	TRBV18	TRBJ1-1	CASSAGTGGKITEAFF	TGTGCCAGCTCAGCCGGGACAGGGGGCAAAATCACTGAAGCTTTCTTT
TRBD1	-	TRBV4-1	TRBJ2-5	CASSQTRQGFKETQYF	TGCGCCAGCAGCCAAACGAGACAGGGGTTCAAAGAGACCCAGTACTTC
-	once	TRBV7-6	TRBJ2-3	CASSKSTGYSTDTQYF	TGTGCCAGCAGCAAATCGACGGGTTATAGCACAGATACGCAGTATTTT
-	-	TRBV19	TRBJ2-1	CASSRPGINEQFF	TGTGCCAGTAGTCGACCCGGGATCAATGAGCAGTTCTTC
-	-	TRBV29-1	TRBJ2-6	CSVGQAPLSGANVLTF	TGCAGCGTTGGACAGGCCCCCCTCTCTGGGGCCAACGTCCTGACTTTC
-	-	TRBV7-9	TRBJ2-7	CSSSFRYEQYF	TGTTCCAGCAGCTTCCGCTACGAGCAGTACTTC
TRBD1	-	TRBV9	TRBJ2-3	CASSATGGSTDTQYF	TGTGCCAGCAGCGCGACAGGGGGAAGCACAGATACGCAGTATTTT
TRBD2	-	TRBV27	TRBJ2-1	CASSRLANPYNEQFF	TGTGCCAGCAGTAGACTAGCGAACCCCTACAATGAGCAGTTCTTC
TRBD1	-	TRBV9	TRBJ1-2	CASSTRGTGYGYTF	TGTGCCAGCAGCACACGGGGGACAGGCTATGGCTACACCTTC
TRBD2	once	TRBV29-1	TRBJ2-7	CSVLGRGVLGEGRGSYGQYF	TGCAGCGTTCTAGGACGGGGTGTGCTCGGGGAGGGAAGAGGCTCCTACGGGCAGTACTTC
TRBD2	-	TRBV19	TRBJ2-3	CASTGGRASDTQYF	TGTGCCAGTACTGGGGGGAGGGCCTCCGATACGCAGTATTTT
-	-	TRBV5-6	TRBJ2-7	CASRGLRGKLGTYEQYF	TGTGCCAGCAGAGGGTTACGGGGCAAACTTGGGACTTACGAGCAGTACTTC
-	-	TRBV2	TRBJ1-5	CASRGDMVNQPQHF	TGTGCCAGCAGGGGGGACATGGTCAATCAGCCCCAGCATTTT
-	-	TRBV5-1	TRBJ2-4	CASQLGGSAKNIQYF	TGCGCCAGCCAGTTGGGGGGATCGGCCAAAAACATTCAGTACTTC
TRBD2	-	TRBV27	TRBJ2-7	CASSPLLGGLAVSYEQYF	TGTGCCAGCAGTCCACTCCTCGGGGGACTAGCGGTCTCCTACGAGCAGTACTTC
TRBD1	-	TRBV10-1	TRBJ1-5	CASSVGTVQPQHF	TGCGCCAGCAGCGTAGGGACAGTTCAGCCCCAGCATTTT
-	-	TRBV6-5	TRBJ2-3	CASRIFSGSTDTQYF	TGTGCCAGCAGGATTTTTAGCGGTAGCACAGATACGCAGTATTTT
-	few	TRBV9	TRBJ2-7	CASSSTPGLQDEQYF	TGTGCCAGCAGCTCCACCCCGGGACTGCAAGACGAGCAGTACTTC
-	few	TRBV2	TRBJ1-5	CASSENRVNQPQHF	TGTGCCAGCAGTGAAAACAGGGTTAATCAGCCCCAGCATTTT
-	once	TRBV6-1	TRBJ1-2	CASRRQLGTYGYTF	TGTGCCAGCAGGAGACAGTTGGGGACTTATGGCTACACCTTC
TRBD2	-	TRBV19	TRBJ2-1	CASSIISETSGSLGEQFF	TGTGCCAGTAGTATAATTTCGGAGACTAGCGGGTCTCTGGGTGAGCAGTTCTTC
-	-	TRBV5-5	TRBJ2-4	CASSVDLNIQYF	TGTGCCAGCAGCGTCGACTTGAACATTCAGTACTTC
-	-	TRBV9	TRBJ2-1	CASSVAPRRVIKGSYNEQFF	TGTGCCAGCAGCGTAGCTCCCAGACGGGTTATCAAAGGCTCCTACAATGAGCAGTTCTTC
-	-	TRBV6-6	TRBJ2-7	CASSAAGLPAYEQYF	TGTGCCAGCAGTGCGGCGGGGCTCCCAGCCTACGAGCAGTACTTC
-	-	TRBV10-3	TRBJ1-3	CAISDLASGNTIYF	TGTGCCATCAGTGATTTGGCCTCTGGAAACACCATATATTTT
TRBD2	-	TRBV2	TRBJ2-5	CASPGTRKQETQYF	TGTGCCAGCCCGGGGACTAGAAAACAAGAGACCCAGTACTTC
-	-	TRBV7-8	TRBJ2-2	CASSLGRLSGELFF	TGTGCCAGCAGCTTAGGGAGGTTGTCCGGGGAGCTGTTTTTT
-	-	TRBV7-2	TRBJ1-1	CASNLLPAGGNTEAFF	TGTGCCAGCAACCTATTACCAGCCGGGGGGAACACTGAAGCTTTCTTT
-	-	TRBV30	TRBJ1-1	CAWIIWGGNTEAFF	TGTGCCTGGATTATTTGGGGGGGGAACACTGAAGCTTTCTTT
-	-	TRBV5-4	TRBJ2-3	CASSLHDTSMDTQYF	TGTGCCAGCAGCTTGCACGACACCAGCATGGATACGCAGTATTTT
-	-	TRBV19	TRBJ2-7	CASSPQTQIYEQYF	TGTGCCAGTAGTCCCCAAACACAGATCTACGAGCAGTACTTC
TRBD2	few	TRBV5-4	TRBJ2-5	CASSLVGGGETQYF	TGTGCCAGCAGCTTGGTGGGGGGAGGGGAGACCCAGTACTTC
TRBD2	-	TRBV9	TRBJ2-1	CASSTWTSGSYNEQFF	TGTGCCAGCAGCACCTGGACTAGCGGGTCGTACAATGAGCAGTTCTTC
-	-	TRBV6-5	TRBJ2-7	CASSSTASHNSYEQYF	TGTGCCAGCAGTTCCACAGCTTCGCATAACTCCTACGAGCAGTACTTC
TRBD2	-	TRBV7-2	TRBJ2-5	CASSPASPGRGRVRYF	TGTGCCAGCAGCCCCGCCTCCCCAGGCCGGGGGAGGGTACGGTACTTC
TRBD2	-	TRBV28	TRBJ2-1	CASSLTNGRRNEQFF	TGTGCCAGCAGTTTAACGAACGGGAGGAGGAATGAGCAGTTCTTC
-	once	TRBV4-3	TRBJ2-2	CASSQGGGQVTGELFF	TGCGCCAGCAGCCAAGGGGGGGGGCAGGTGACCGGGGAGCTGTTTTTT
-	once	TRBV2	TRBJ2-7	CASSERQVPHEQYF	TGTGCCAGCAGTGAACGACAGGTTCCTCACGAGCAGTACTTC
-	-	TRBV5-8	TRBJ2-7	CASSDRQFLYEQYF	TGTGCCAGCAGCGACCGACAGTTTCTCTACGAGCAGTACTTC
TRBD2	once	TRBV5-4	TRBJ2-5	CASSAGRLASEETQYF	TGTGCCAGCAGCGCCGGACGACTAGCGAGCGAAGAGACCCAGTACTTC
TRBD1	-	TRBV6-5	TRBJ2-7	CASRARTGAYEQYF	TGTGCCAGCAGAGCGCGGACAGGAGCCTACGAGCAGTACTTC